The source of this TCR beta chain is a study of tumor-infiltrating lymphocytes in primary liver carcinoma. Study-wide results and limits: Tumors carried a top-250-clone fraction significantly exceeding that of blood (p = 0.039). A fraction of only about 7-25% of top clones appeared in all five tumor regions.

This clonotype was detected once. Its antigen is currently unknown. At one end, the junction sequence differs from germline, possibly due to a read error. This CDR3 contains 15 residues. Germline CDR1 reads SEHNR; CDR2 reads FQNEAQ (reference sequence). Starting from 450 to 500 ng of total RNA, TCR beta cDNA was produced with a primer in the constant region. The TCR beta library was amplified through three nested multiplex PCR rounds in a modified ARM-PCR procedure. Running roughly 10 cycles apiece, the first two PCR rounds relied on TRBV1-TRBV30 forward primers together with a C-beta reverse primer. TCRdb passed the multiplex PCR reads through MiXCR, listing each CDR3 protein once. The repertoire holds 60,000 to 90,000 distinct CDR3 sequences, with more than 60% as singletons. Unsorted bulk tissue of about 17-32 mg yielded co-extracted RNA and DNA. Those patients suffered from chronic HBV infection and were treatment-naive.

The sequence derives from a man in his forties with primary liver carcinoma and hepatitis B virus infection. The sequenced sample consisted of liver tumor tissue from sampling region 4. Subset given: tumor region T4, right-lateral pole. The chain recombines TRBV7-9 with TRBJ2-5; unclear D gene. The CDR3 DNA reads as TGTGCCAGCTGCTTAGCCAGAGCTTTCCAAGAGACCCAGTACTTC. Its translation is CASCLARAFQETQYF. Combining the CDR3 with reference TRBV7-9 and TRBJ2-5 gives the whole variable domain DTGVSQNPRHKITKRGQNVTFRCDPISEHNRLYWYRQTLGQGPEFLTYFQNEAQLEKSRLLSDRFSAERPKGSFSTLEIQRTEQGDSAMYLCASCLARAFQETQYFGPGTRLLVL.